The following is a T cell receptor (beta chain) sequence with its context. The protocol was immunoSEQ multiplex PCR, while the TCRdb copy is restricted to in-frame clones and leaves out a portion. The repertoire includes 97,000 or so clones, around nine tenths of them detected once, and around 3% sits in the top ten. This sample was included in a study of blood T cell repertoires in COVID-19. This CDR3 is built from 13 residues. Germline lookup yields CDR1 GTSNPN and CDR2 SVGIG (reference sequence). Trimming cost V 5 bases and J 5 bases; bases outside gene matches: 5. The receptor comes from a man aged 45 to 65 with active or convalescent COVID-19. The chain links TRBV30 to TRBJ1-4, with 7 bases fitting TRBD1. The specimen was peripheral blood. CDR3 sequence reads: CAWGGQPNEKLFF. In DNA form, the CDR3 reads TGTGCCTGGGGGGGACAGCCCAATGAAAAACTGTTTTTT.